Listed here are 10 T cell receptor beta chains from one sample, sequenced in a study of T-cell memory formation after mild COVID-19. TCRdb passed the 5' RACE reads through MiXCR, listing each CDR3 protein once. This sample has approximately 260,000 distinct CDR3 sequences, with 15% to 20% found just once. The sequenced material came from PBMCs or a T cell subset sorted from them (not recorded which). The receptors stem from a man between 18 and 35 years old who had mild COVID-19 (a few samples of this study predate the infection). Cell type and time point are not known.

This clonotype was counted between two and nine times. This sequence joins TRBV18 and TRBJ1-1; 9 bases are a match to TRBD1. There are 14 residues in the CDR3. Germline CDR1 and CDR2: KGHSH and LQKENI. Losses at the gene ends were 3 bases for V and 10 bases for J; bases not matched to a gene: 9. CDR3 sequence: CASSPRRDRDLAFF. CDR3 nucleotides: TGTGCCAGCTCACCGCGACGGGACAGGGACCTAGCTTTCTTT.

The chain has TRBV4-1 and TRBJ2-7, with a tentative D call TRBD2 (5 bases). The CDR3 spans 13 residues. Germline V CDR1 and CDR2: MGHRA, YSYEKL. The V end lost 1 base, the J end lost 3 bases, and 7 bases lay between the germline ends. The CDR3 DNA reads TGCGCCAGCAGCCAAGCGAGGGACTACGAGCAGTACTTC. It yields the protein CASSQARDYEQYF.

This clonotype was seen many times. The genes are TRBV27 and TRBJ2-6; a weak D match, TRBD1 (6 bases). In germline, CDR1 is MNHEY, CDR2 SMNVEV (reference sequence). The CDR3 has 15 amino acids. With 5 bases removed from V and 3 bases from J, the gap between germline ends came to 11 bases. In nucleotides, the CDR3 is TGTGCCAGCAGTAAAGGGGGATTTGGGGCCAACGTCCTGACTTTC. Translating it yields CASSKGGFGANVLTF.

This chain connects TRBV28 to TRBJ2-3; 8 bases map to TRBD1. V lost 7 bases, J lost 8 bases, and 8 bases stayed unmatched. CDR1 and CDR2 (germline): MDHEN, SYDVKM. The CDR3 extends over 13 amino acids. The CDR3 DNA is TGTGCCAGCACCAGAGGACAGGGACCTACGCAGTATTTT. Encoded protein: CASTRGQGPTQYF.

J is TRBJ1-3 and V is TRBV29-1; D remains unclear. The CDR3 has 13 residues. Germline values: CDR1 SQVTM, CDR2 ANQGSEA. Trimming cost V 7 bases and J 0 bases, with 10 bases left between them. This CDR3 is CSAPGSSGNTIYF. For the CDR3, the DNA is TGCAGCGCCCCCGGGAGCTCTGGAAACACCATATATTTT.

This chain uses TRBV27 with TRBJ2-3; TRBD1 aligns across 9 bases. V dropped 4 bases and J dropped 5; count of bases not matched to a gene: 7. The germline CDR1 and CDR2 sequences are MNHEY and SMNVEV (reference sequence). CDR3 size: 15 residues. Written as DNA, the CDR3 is TGTGCCAGCAGTTCGTTGACGACAGGGGGAGATACGCAGTATTTT. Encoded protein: CASSSLTTGGDTQYF.

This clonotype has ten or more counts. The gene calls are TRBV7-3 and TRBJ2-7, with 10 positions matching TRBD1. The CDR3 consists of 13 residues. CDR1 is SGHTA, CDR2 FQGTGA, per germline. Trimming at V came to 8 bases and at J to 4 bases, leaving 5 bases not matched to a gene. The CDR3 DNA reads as TGTGCCAGCTCCGGGACAGGGGAGTACGAGCAGTACTTC. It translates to CASSGTGEYEQYF.

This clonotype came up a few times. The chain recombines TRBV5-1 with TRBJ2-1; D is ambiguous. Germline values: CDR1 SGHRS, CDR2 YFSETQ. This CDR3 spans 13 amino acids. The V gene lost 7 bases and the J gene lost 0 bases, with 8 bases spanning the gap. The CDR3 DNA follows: TGCGCCAGCTTCGATCACTCCTACAATGAGCAGTTCTTC. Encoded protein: CASFDHSYNEQFF.

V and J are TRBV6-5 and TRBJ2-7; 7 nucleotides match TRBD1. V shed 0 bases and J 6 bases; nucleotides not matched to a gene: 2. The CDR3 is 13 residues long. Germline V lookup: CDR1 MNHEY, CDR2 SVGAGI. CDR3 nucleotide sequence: TGTGCCAGCAGTTACTCGACAGGGTTCGAGCAGTACTTC. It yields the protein CASSYSTGFEQYF.

CDR3 sequence (DNA): TGTGCCAGCACCAAACAGGGGACCACTGAAGCTTTCTTT. The encoded protein is CASTKQGTTEAFF. The chain links TRBV6-5 to TRBJ1-1; the match to TRBD1 covers 7 bases. The germline gives CDR1 MNHEY, CDR2 SVGAGI. Germline trimming cut 7 bases from V and 4 bases from J; bases unmatched to any gene: 6. The CDR3 totals 13 residues.